This T cell receptor beta chain was identified in a study of blood T cell repertoires in COVID-19. Study overall: T cells, B-cell-depleted T cells, or PBMCs supplied cDNA or gDNA.

Germline CDR1 and CDR2: ENHRY and SYGVKD. Trimming left V 2 bases short and J 2 bases short, with 13 bases between. The CDR3 totals 16 residues. Profiling relied on immunoSEQ multiplex PCR, and the TCRdb table lists in-frame clones only, not all of them. Among roughly 260,000 clones, roughly 86% were seen once, and the ten largest hold around 11%. The chain employs TRBV10-3 and TRBJ2-1, with D perhaps TRBD2 (5 bases). The clonotype comes from a woman in her twenties or thirties with COVID-19, enrolled during active disease. Sequenced input: peripheral blood. In nucleotides, the CDR3 is TGTGCCATCAGTGAGAGTTTAGCGCTTGCCTACAATGAGCAGTTCTTC. Its protein product is CAISESLALAYNEQFF.